This is a list of T cell receptor beta chains from one sample in a study of identical twins. TCRdb re-called the 5' RACE reads with MiXCR, one entry per CDR3 protein. The sample holds 350,000 to 400,000 distinct CDR3 sequences, around 9% seen once. Sequenced input: naive T cells sorted from blood. These receptors came from a woman aged 45-59 years in good health. The CDR3 runs from the conserved cysteine through the conserved F or W.

V gene | CDR3 protein
TRBV9 | CASSVARGGNTGELFF
TRBV2 | CASSEEGGTEAFF
TRBV10-3 | CATAGLAENTGELFF
TRBV7-3 | CASSLEAGYYNEQFF
TRBV18 | CASSPLGASTDTQYF
TRBV5-1 | CASSTGLTSYNEQFF
TRBV5-6 | CASRLDREVPYNEQFF
TRBV7-9 | CASSPGEGIGEQYF
TRBV7-2 | CASSLKRRGETQYF
TRBV29-1 | CSVSGGGETQYF
TRBV19 | CASSPGTRDTQYF
TRBV6-4 | CASSHRGGETQYF
TRBV11-2 | CASSLAAGAVGEQFF
TRBV19 | CASGDRGSVNEKLFF
TRBV4-1 | CASSQDLTDTQYF
TRBV7-9 | CASSLGGGLADYEQYF
TRBV3-1 | CASSQNPGSYEQYF
TRBV12-3/TRBV12-4 | CASGGGLLADSYEQYF
TRBV3-1 | CASSQAGRAADTQYF
TRBV5-1 | CASSNPGSSYNEQFF
TRBV9 | CASSVVGSSTGELFF
TRBV5-1 | CASSFTGGASSSYNEQFF
TRBV5-1 | CASSNDRVAYNEQFF
TRBV7-3 | CASSLSGSRRTDTQYF
TRBV29-1 | CSVRADRTDTQYF